The source of this T cell receptor beta chain is a study of radiation and T cells in renal cell carcinoma. For the study at large: Nephrectomy followed 15 Gy stereotactic body radiation by 4 weeks.

This CDR3 has 13 amino acids. Germline V CDR1 and CDR2: SGDLS, YYNGEE. The trim removed 4 bases at V and 4 bases at J, leaving 4 bases unmatched. Time point in this sample: baseline pretreatment blood. Regarding treatment: 15 Gy SBRT to primary tumor, nephrectomy 4 weeks later. Some clones are missing from TCRdb's copy, which holds only in-frame ones; the method was immunoSEQ multiplex PCR. The sample holds about 130,000 clones, roughly 85% seen once. The chain uses TRBV9 and TRBJ2-5, with TRBD2 matching 7 bases. The sample was blood, taken from a patient whose treatment included radiotherapy and nephrectomy. The TCR comes from a woman aged 55-70 years with renal cell carcinoma. CDR3 in DNA: TGTGCCAGCAGCATCGGACTAGGAGAGACCCAGTACTTC. This codes for CASSIGLGETQYF.